A single T cell receptor (beta chain) is shown here with its context. Its cognate antigen is unknown. Germline CDR1 and CDR2: SGHKS and YYEKEE (reference sequence). The CDR3 consists of 16 residues. Trimming at V came to 3 bases and at J to 4 bases, leaving 9 bases not matched to a gene. MiXCR, run by TCRdb on the 5' RACE reads, gives a single entry per CDR3 protein. The table records 310,000 or so distinct CDR3 sequences, about 16% of them present only once. The data derive from a study of T-cell memory formation after mild COVID-19. Study summary: The two donors had largely donor-specific TCR clusters.

Findings and caveats of the study: Cross-reactive memory seemingly joined, as some responding clones were found in pre-infection memory.

This chain joins TRBV5-5 and TRBJ2-3; 9 bases agree with TRBD2. The clonotype comes from a man younger than 35 who had mild COVID-19 (a few samples of this study predate the infection). Cell type and time point are not known. Sequencing was performed on PBMCs or a T cell subset sorted from them (not recorded which). The CDR3 loop is CASSWGGGARADTQYF. CDR3 nucleotides: TGTGCCAGCAGCTGGGGCGGGGGGGCCAGGGCAGATACGCAGTATTTT.